Listed here are 8 T cell receptor beta chains from one sample, sequenced in a study of blood T cell repertoires in COVID-19. Method: immunoSEQ multiplex PCR; TCRdb's copy keeps in-frame clones and lacks some. The sample includes approximately 160,000 clones, about three quarters of them seen just once. The specimen was peripheral blood. These receptors came from a man in his 70s with acute or convalescent COVID-19.

This chain joins TRBV24-1 and TRBJ1-2, with unresolved D. The CDR3 loop spans 13 amino acids. Trimming cost V 0 bases and J 6 bases, with 7 bases left between them. CDR1 is KGHDR, CDR2 SFDVKD, per germline. The CDR3 region is CATSDLSADGYTF. The CDR3 DNA reads TGTGCCACCAGTGATTTGTCGGCGGATGGCTACACCTTC.

As DNA, the CDR3 is TGTGCCAGCAGTCGAACAGGGGGCGGATATAGCAATCAGCCCCAGCATTTT. It specifies CASSRTGGGYSNQPQHF. The chain combines TRBV6-6 with TRBJ1-5; 9 nucleotides line up with TRBD1. Germline CDR1 is MNHNY and CDR2 is SVGAGI (reference sequence). V trimming: 5 bases; J trimming: 0 bases; junction bases outside the gene matches: 8. The CDR3 length is 17 residues.

The V and J genes are TRBV5-5 and TRBJ1-2, with 7 nucleotides matching TRBD1. This CDR3 has 13 residues. Germline CDR1 SGHKS, CDR2 YYEKEE (reference sequence). V dropped 1 base and J dropped 6; count of bases not matched to a gene: 3. In nucleotides, the CDR3 is TGTGCCAGCAGCTTGACAGGGGAACATGGCTACACCTTC. As protein: CASSLTGEHGYTF.

The chain recombines TRBV9 with TRBJ2-6, with TRBD1 identical over 7 bases. The CDR3 consists of 18 residues. Germline V gene sequence: CDR1 SGDLS, CDR2 YYNGEE. After removal of 0 bases from V and 0 bases from J, the junction contained 6 bases not matched to a gene. In DNA, the CDR3 is TGTGCCAGCAGCGTAGCTGGGACAGATATCTCTGGGGCCAACGTCCTGACTTTC. Translating it yields CASSVAGTDISGANVLTF.

V gene TRBV3-1 (or the pseudogene TRBV3-2) combines with J gene TRBJ2-1, with 9 bases aligning to TRBD2. The CDR3 runs to 16 residues. Trimming took 4 bases from V and 0 from J; bases not matched to a gene: 4. Looked up from germline, CDR1 is LGHDT and CDR2 is YNNKEL (reference sequence). This CDR3 is CASSPIAGDSYNEQFF. CDR3 coding DNA: TGTGCCAGCAGCCCGATAGCGGGGGACTCCTACAATGAGCAGTTCTTC.

This clone was recorded once. The chain employs TRBV7-2 and TRBJ1-4, with 9 bases lining up with TRBD1. The CDR3 covers 14 residues. Germline V CDR1 and CDR2: SGHTA, FQGNSA. V was clipped by 5 bases and J by 8 bases; unmatched bases: 6. The CDR3 nucleotides read TGTGCCAGCAGCCAAGACAGGGGGAGGGAAAAACTGTTTTTT. Translated: CASSQDRGREKLFF. Drawing the rest from reference TRBV7-2 and TRBJ1-4, the complete variable domain is GAGVSQSPSNKVTEKGKDVELRCDPISGHTALYWYRQSLGQGLEFLIYFQGNSAPDKSGLPSDRFSAERTGGSVSTLTIQRTQQEDSAVYLCASSQDRGREKLFFGSGTQLSVL.

The rearrangement uses TRBV5-1 and TRBJ2-5; tentative D call: TRBD1 (6 bases). Germline lookup yields CDR1 SGHRS and CDR2 YFSETQ. The V end was cut by 0 bases, the J end by 2 bases, with 8 bases between. This CDR3 is 14 amino acids long. CDR3 sequence (DNA): TGCGCCAGCAGCTTGGAGGGGGTACAAGAGACCCAGTACTTC. Protein: CASSLEGVQETQYF.

This clone was counted only a few times. V gene TRBV19 combines with J gene TRBJ1-2; D not certain. The CDR3 has 15 amino acids. In germline, CDR1 is LNHDA, CDR2 SQIVND (reference sequence). With 7 bases removed from V and 8 bases from J, the gap between germline ends came to 23 bases. The CDR3 DNA is TGTGCCAGTACTAACTCGGTGGGTGATTGGGCCGGCTACACCTTC. Translating gives CASTNSVGDWAGYTF.